The 28 T cell receptor beta chains listed next were all sequenced from one sample in a study of T-cell reconstitution after alpha-beta-depleted transplantation in children. During its preparation, the TCRbeta library received unique molecular identifiers. MiXCR was run by TCRdb on the PCR reads, yielding one entry per CDR3 protein. The sample lists roughly 670,000 distinct CDR3 sequences, around 13% occurring once. The sequencing used PBMCs, collected before TCRalphabeta/CD19-depleted stem cell transplant. Receptors originate from a girl aged 2-10 years with congenital amegakaryocytic thrombocytopenia, due to receive a stem cell transplant.

This clonotype came up many times. The CDR3 sequence: CASSRGSSYNEQFF. In DNA form, the CDR3 reads TGTGCCAGCAGCCGAGGAAGCTCCTACAATGAGCAGTTCTTC. V is TRBV14 and J is TRBJ2-1, with D uncertain. From germline, CDR1 is SGHDN and CDR2 FVKESK. The CDR3 extends over 14 amino acids. V was clipped by 4 bases and J by 0 bases, with 7 bases between them.

This clonotype was observed a few times. The chain combines TRBV5-1 with TRBJ2-3, with TRBD1 matching 9 bases. V dropped 4 bases and J dropped 3; count of bases not matched to a gene: 6. Germline V gives CDR1 SGHRS, CDR2 YFSETQ. The CDR3 loop spans 15 amino acids. The CDR3 DNA sequence: TGCGCCAGCAGCCGCCGGGACAGGGTTACAGATACGCAGTATTTT. It specifies CASSRRDRVTDTQYF.

This clonotype was detected many times. The chain uses TRBV20-1 and TRBJ2-3; 7 bases agree with TRBD2. The CDR3 extends over 14 amino acids. The trim removed 6 bases at V and 4 bases at J, leaving 10 bases unmatched. Germline CDR1 is DFQATT and CDR2 is SNEGSKA (reference sequence). CDR3 residues: CSASAGEGSDTQYF. DNA of the CDR3: TGCAGTGCATCTGCGGGAGAGGGATCAGATACGCAGTATTTT.

This clonotype was counted at least ten times. This chain joins TRBV20-1 and TRBJ2-5; the match to TRBD2 covers 14 bases. Germline CDR1 DFQATT, CDR2 SNEGSKA (reference sequence). This CDR3 is 14 amino acids long. V lost 1 base and J lost 12; bases outside the gene matches: 7. Here the CDR3 reads CSARVMGLAGEEYF. CDR3 nucleotide sequence: TGCAGTGCTAGAGTAATGGGACTAGCGGGAGAAGAGTACTTC.

This clonotype was seen only a few times. V is TRBV7-6 and J is TRBJ2-1; D not resolved. The CDR3 consists of 13 residues. Trimming pared 5 bases from V and 3 bases from J, leaving 8 bases between. CDR1 and CDR2 from the germline V gene are SGHVS and FNYEAQ. The CDR3: CASSPIVYNEQFF. The CDR3 coding sequence is TGTGCCAGCAGCCCAATCGTCTACAATGAGCAGTTCTTC. The whole variable domain, filled in from reference TRBV7-6 and TRBJ2-1, reads GAGVSQSPRYKVTKRGQDVALRCDPISGHVSLYWYRQALGQGPEFLTYFNYEAQQDKSGLPNDRFSAERPEGSISTLTIQRTEQRDSAMYRCASSPIVYNEQFFGPGTRLTVL.

This clonotype was counted only a few times. The chain links TRBV10-3 to TRBJ2-2, with 14 bases identical to TRBD2. CDR3 length equals 15 residues. V shed 6 bases, J shed 6 bases, and the junction held 3 bases outside the gene matches. CDR1 is ENHRY and CDR2 is SYGVKD in the germline V gene. CDR3 region: CAISGLAGGSGELFF. The CDR3 bases are TGTGCCATCAGCGGACTAGCGGGAGGATCCGGGGAGCTGTTTTTT.

About this clonotype: This may arise from a read error, as a much more abundant clone is one base away. The J gene is TRBJ2-1, the V gene TRBV5-1, with D maybe TRBD1 (5 bases). Germline loops: CDR1 SGHRS, CDR2 YFSETQ. There are 12 residues in the CDR3. The CDR3 spells CASSLGQNGQFF. The CDR3 nucleotides are TGCGCCAGCAGCTTGGGACAGAATGGGCAGTTCTTC.

This clonotype came up many times. J is TRBJ1-1 and V is TRBV5-5; D possibly corresponds to TRBD1 (6 bases). CDR1 and CDR2 from the germline V gene are SGHKS and YYEKEE (reference sequence). CDR3 length equals 15 residues. With 3 bases removed from V and 1 base from J, the gap between germline ends came to 13 bases. The CDR3 DNA sequence: TGTGCCAGCAGCTCCGAACAGGGCTGGAACACTGAAGCTTTCTTT. It is translated as CASSSEQGWNTEAFF.

This clonotype appeared many times. The CDR3 here is CASSLEGLAETLLRGTQYF. The CDR3 bases are TGTGCCAGCAGCTTAGAAGGACTAGCGGAAACCCTCCTCAGAGGAACGCAGTATTTT. V usage is TRBV7-6 and J usage is TRBJ2-3; 10 nucleotides line up with TRBD2. Trimming took 1 base from V and 9 from J; bases not matched to a gene: 19. The CDR3 contains 19 residues. Per germline, CDR1 SGHVS and CDR2 FNYEAQ.

With regard to this clonotype: Being one base from a much bigger clone, this may be a read error. The chain carries TRBV20-1 and TRBJ2-7, with D possibly matching TRBD2 (5 bases). This CDR3 region has 16 residues. CDR1 is DFQATT and CDR2 is SNEGSKA in the germline V gene (reference sequence). Trimming cost V 3 bases and J 5 bases, with 23 bases left between them. CDR3 DNA sequence: TGCAGTGCTAGTTCTACCGGGTCTAGCTTCCCCAACGAGCAGTACTTC. Residues: CSASSTGSSFPNEQYF.

This chain links TRBV5-1 with TRBJ2-1; perhaps TRBD2 as D (6 bases). Per the germline V gene, CDR1 is SGHRS and CDR2 is YFSETQ. V shed 0 bases and J shed 5 bases, with 18 bases lying between them. This CDR3 has 17 amino acids. The CDR3, as DNA: TGCGCCAGCAGCTTGGAGGTCTCTCTCTGGGGGGACAATGAGCAGTTCTTC. Translation gives CASSLEVSLWGDNEQFF.

As to this clonotype: At one boundary the junction diverges from the germline segment, which might be a read error. CDR3 residues: CASTYRTALFNQPQLF. The CDR3 bases are TGTGCCAGCACCTACCGGACGGCCCTCTTTAATCAGCCCCAGCTTTTT. The chain carries TRBV11-2 and TRBJ1-5; D ambiguous. Germline V gives CDR1 SGHAT, CDR2 FQNNGV. The CDR3 spans 16 residues.

This clonotype was picked up many times. The V gene is TRBV5-1, the J gene TRBJ1-2; D gene uncertain. From germline, CDR1 is SGHRS and CDR2 YFSETQ. V gave up 1 base and J gave up 9 bases, with 16 bases separating them. The CDR3 covers 14 residues. CDR3 DNA sequence: TGCGCCAGCAGCTTGTCGGCCGGCGCCGGGAGCTACACCTTC. Residues: CASSLSAGAGSYTF. Supplemented by reference TRBV5-1 and TRBJ1-2, the full variable domain reads KAGVTQTPRYLIKTRGQQVTLSCSPISGHRSVSWYQQTPGQGLQFLFEYFSETQRNKGNFPGRFSGRQFSNSRSEMNVSTLELGDSALYLCASSLSAGAGSYTFGSGTRLTVV.

This clonotype was observed a handful of times. This chain uses TRBV5-1 with TRBJ2-7; a weak D match, TRBD2 (5 bases). The V gene's germline CDR1 is SGHRS and CDR2 YFSETQ. Between the trimmed V and J ends, which lost 0 bases and 0 bases, there was a span of 16 bases. CDR3 length equals 17 residues. As DNA, the CDR3 is TGCGCCAGCAGCTTGGGACTCCCAAGCGGTTCCTCCTACGAGCAGTACTTC. The encoded protein is CASSLGLPSGSSYEQYF.

The V and J genes are TRBV12-3 or TRBV12-4 and TRBJ2-3; D is possibly TRBD2 (5 bases). The CDR3 is 12 residues long. The CDR3 loop reads CASAGMADTQYF. Here the CDR3 DNA reads TGTGCTAGCGCCGGGATGGCAGATACGCAGTATTTT.

This clonotype appeared a few times. The gene calls are TRBV6-6 and TRBJ2-5, with D perhaps matching TRBD2 (5 bases). Trimming shortened V by 6 bases and J by 4 bases, and 12 bases separated the two germline ends. The CDR3 extends over 13 amino acids. Germline CDR1 is MNHNY and CDR2 is SVGAGI (reference sequence). The DNA of the CDR3 is TGTGCCAGCAGCACTAGATTTGGAGAGACCCAGTACTTC. It encodes CASSTRFGETQYF.

As to this clonotype: One junction end does not reproduce the germline sequence, and a read error may be involved. The V and J genes are TRBV5-1 and TRBJ2-3; 10 bases line up with TRBD2. CDR1 is SGHRS and CDR2 is YFSETQ in the germline V gene. This CDR3 comprises 14 residues. DNA of the CDR3: TGCGCCAGCAGCCGGACTAGCGGCACAGATAGGCAGTATTTT. Translated: CASSRTSGTDRQYF.

The chain couples TRBV20-1 to TRBJ2-1; TRBD2 matches 7 bases. This CDR3 has 17 amino acids. CDR1 is DFQATT and CDR2 is SNEGSKA in the germline V gene (reference sequence). The trim removed 0 bases at V and 4 bases at J, leaving 12 bases unmatched. CDR3 nucleotide sequence: TGCAGTGCTAGAGAGAATTGGCGGGAGTCCCCTTACAATGAGCAGTTCTTC. Translating gives CSARENWRESPYNEQFF.

This clonotype has just a few counts. The chain joins TRBV7-2 to TRBJ2-3, with 8 bases lining up with TRBD2. The CDR3 runs to 14 residues. CDR1 and CDR2 (germline): SGHTA, FQGNSA. The V and J ends lost 5 bases and 4 bases, in that order; junction bases with no gene match: 5. CDR3 sequence: CASSRGGGADTQYF. CDR3 sequence (DNA): TGTGCCAGCAGCCGGGGGGGCGGAGCAGATACGCAGTATTTT.

This clonotype was detected once. The chain links TRBV20-1 to TRBJ2-7; D is undetermined. V lost 3 bases, J lost 5 bases, and 20 bases lay in between. The V gene's germline CDR1 is DFQATT and CDR2 SNEGSKA (reference sequence). This CDR3 comprises 15 residues. The CDR3 loop reads CSASLRPDWTNEQYF. CDR3 nucleotides: TGCAGTGCTAGCTTGAGACCAGATTGGACGAACGAGCAGTACTTC.

The genes are TRBV20-1 and TRBJ2-7; D remains unclear. The CDR3 is 16 residues long. Per the germline V gene, CDR1 is DFQATT and CDR2 is SNEGSKA (reference sequence). The V and J ends lost 2 bases and 4 bases respectively, with 21 bases between them. The CDR3 is CSARPSSQQLWYEQYF. CDR3 DNA: TGCAGTGCTAGACCCTCCTCCCAACAGCTGTGGTACGAGCAGTACTTC.

The V and J genes are TRBV27 and TRBJ2-7, with TRBD2 matching over 8 bases. Germline V gene data show CDR1 as MNHEY and CDR2 as SMNVEV (reference sequence). The CDR3 loop spans 14 amino acids. The J segment lost 1 base and the V segment lost 5 bases, leaving 4 bases of the junction unmatched. The CDR3 loop reads CASSVAGISYEQYF. DNA for the CDR3: TGTGCCAGCAGTGTAGCGGGAATTTCCTACGAGCAGTACTTC.

In its sample, this clonotype was seen a few times. The genes are TRBV7-9 and TRBJ2-1; 7 nucleotides line up with TRBD2. Trimming cost V 5 bases and J 7 bases; bases outside gene matches: 11. The CDR3 contains 15 residues. Germline CDR1 is SEHNR and CDR2 is FQNEAQ (reference sequence). In DNA form, the CDR3 reads TGTGCCAGCAGCCTATCGAGCGGGGTGGTGAATGAGCAGTTCTTC. This encodes CASSLSSGVVNEQFF.

V gene TRBV6-5 combines with J gene TRBJ1-2, with 9 bases identical to TRBD1. CDR1 is MNHEY, CDR2 SVGAGI, per germline. V trimming: 0 bases; J trimming: 6 bases; junction bases outside the gene matches: 5. The CDR3 sequence is 15 residues long. The CDR3: CASSYSMGQGDGYTF. CDR3 coding DNA: TGTGCCAGCAGTTACTCGATGGGACAGGGAGATGGCTACACCTTC.

This clonotype has only one observation. The V gene is TRBV3-1, the J gene TRBJ2-1; 10 bases are a match to TRBD2. This CDR3 comprises 16 residues. Germline V CDR1 and CDR2: LGHDT, YNNKEL (reference sequence). Trimming took 6 bases from V and 6 from J; bases not matched to a gene: 11. The CDR3 DNA reads TGTGCCAGCAGTTGGCTAGCGGGAGAGTCGGTCAATGAGCAGTTCTTC. Protein product: CASSWLAGESVNEQFF.

The table lists this clonotype with a few counts. The rearrangement joins TRBV15 to TRBJ2-5; D not resolved. This CDR3 contains 16 residues. Between the trimmed V and J ends, which lost 0 bases and 0 bases, there was a span of 11 bases. From germline, CDR1 is LNHNV and CDR2 YYDKDF (reference sequence). DNA of the CDR3: TGTGCCACCAGCAGAGATAGGTTAGGGTACCAAGAGACCCAGTACTTC. It yields the protein CATSRDRLGYQETQYF.

The sample holds a few counts of this clonotype. The chain carries TRBV11-2 and TRBJ1-1, with 7 bases lining up with TRBD1. Germline lookup yields CDR1 SGHAT and CDR2 FQNNGV. The length of the CDR3 is 14 residues. J lost 4 bases, V lost 5 bases, and 7 bases had no gene match. Here the CDR3 DNA reads TGTGCCAGCAGCAGAAGGGACAGTGGCACTGAAGCTTTCTTT. It codes for CASSRRDSGTEAFF. Supplemented by reference TRBV11-2 and TRBJ1-1, the full variable domain reads EAGVAQSPRYKIIEKRQSVAFWCNPISGHATLYWYQQILGQGPKLLIQFQNNGVVDDSQLPKDRFSAERLKGVDSTLKIQPAKLEDSAVYLCASSRRDSGTEAFFGQGTRLTVV.

As to this clonotype: This may stem from a read error, because a much larger clone lies one nucleotide away. The chain has TRBV6-5 and TRBJ2-7; D perhaps matches TRBD2 (6 bases). This CDR3 spans 15 amino acids. Germline CDR1 MNHEY, CDR2 SVGAGI. The CDR3 DNA reads as TGTGCCACCAGTTACTATCGGGAGAGTAACAACGAGCAGTACTTC. Encoded protein: CATSYYRESNNEQYF.